This T cell receptor beta chain was obtained from a study of blood T cell repertoires in COVID-19. Study summary: Samples representing acute and convalescent COVID-19 were sourced from the United States, Italy and Spain.

V lost 0 bases and J 6 bases, leaving 27 bases between the germline ends. Per germline, CDR1 SGDLS and CDR2 YYNGEE. This CDR3 contains 19 residues. Here immunoSEQ multiplex PCR was the method, and the copy in TCRdb shows in-frame clones only, minus some. Among hundreds of thousands of clones, 87% were seen once, and the ten largest hold more than 1.3%. The sample comprised peripheral blood. The V gene is TRBV9, the J gene TRBJ1-2; D unresolved. This clonotype was sampled from a woman in her 40s who had recovered from COVID-19. Here the CDR3 reads CASSVGRVAPRSPRDGYTF. In nucleotides, the CDR3 is TGTGCCAGCAGCGTAGGTCGAGTAGCACCTCGAAGCCCGAGGGATGGCTACACCTTC. The variable domain in full, completed from reference TRBV9 and TRBJ1-2, reads DSGVTQTPKHLITATGQRVTLRCSPRSGDLSVYWYQQSLDQGLQFLIQYYNGEERAKGNILERFSAQQFPDLHSELNLSSLELGDSALYFCASSVGRVAPRSPRDGYTFGSGTRLTVV.